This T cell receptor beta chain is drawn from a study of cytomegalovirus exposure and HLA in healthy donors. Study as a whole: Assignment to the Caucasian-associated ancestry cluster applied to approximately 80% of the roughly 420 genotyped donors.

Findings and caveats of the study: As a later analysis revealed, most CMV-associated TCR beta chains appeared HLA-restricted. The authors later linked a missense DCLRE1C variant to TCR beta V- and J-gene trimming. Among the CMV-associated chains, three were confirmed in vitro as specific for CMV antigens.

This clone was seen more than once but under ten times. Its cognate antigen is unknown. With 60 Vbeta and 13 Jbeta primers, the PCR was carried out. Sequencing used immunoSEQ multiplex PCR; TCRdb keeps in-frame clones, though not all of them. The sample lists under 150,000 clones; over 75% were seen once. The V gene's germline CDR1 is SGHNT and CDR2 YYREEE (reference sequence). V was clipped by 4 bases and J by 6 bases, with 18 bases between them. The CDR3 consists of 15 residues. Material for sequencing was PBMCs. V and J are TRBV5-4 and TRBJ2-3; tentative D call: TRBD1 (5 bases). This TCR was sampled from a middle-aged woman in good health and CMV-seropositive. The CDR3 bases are TGTGCCAGCAGCCCCAGGGCGGCTCTCGTGGATACGCAGTATTTT. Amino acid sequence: CASSPRAALVDTQYF.